This T cell receptor beta chain was sequenced for a study of T-cell reconstitution after alpha-beta-depleted transplantation in children. Study results and limitations: Surviving thymic progenitors and recipient T cells were the source of high TCRbeta diversity at day 60 in some patients.

This clonotype was counted ten times or more. What it binds is unknown. The CDR3 contains 14 residues. V gave up 6 bases and J gave up 7 bases; unmatched junction bases: 9. CDR1 is MNHEY, CDR2 SMNVEV, per germline (reference sequence). Unique molecular identifiers were incorporated into the prepared TCRbeta library. TCRdb called the PCR reads again in MiXCR, with one record for every CDR3 protein. This sample carries 400,000 to 550,000 distinct CDR3 sequences, about 10% of them seen once, and the ten largest clones take just over 2%. This clonotype was obtained from a child aged 2-15 years with inherited bone marrow failure, due to receive a stem cell transplant. The chain combines TRBV27 with TRBJ2-1; TRBD2 aligns across 7 bases. The sample was PBMCs, taken before TCRalphabeta/CD19-depleted stem cell transplant. The CDR3: CASSPSGYVNEQFF. DNA for the CDR3: TGTGCCAGCAGCCCTAGCGGATACGTGAATGAGCAGTTCTTC.